This T cell receptor beta chain was documented in a study of blood T cell repertoires in COVID-19. In the study overall: Acute-phase and convalescent COVID-19 samples originated in the United States, Italy and Spain.

Clones were sequenced by immunoSEQ multiplex PCR, and TCRdb holds only the in-frame ones, with some missing. This repertoire shows about 40,000 clones, roughly nine tenths found once; its top ten account for about 15%. Germline CDR1 and CDR2: SGHRS and YFSETQ. This CDR3 region has 14 residues. Trimming took off 3 bases at V and 7 bases at J, with 17 bases between the two ends. The sequence derives from a woman between 25 and 40 years old in a cohort sampled during active COVID-19. The chain joins TRBV5-1 to TRBJ2-7; D not resolved. Sequenced input: peripheral blood. This chain's CDR3 is CASSSLNPYEEQYF. DNA for the CDR3: TGCGCCAGCAGCTCCTTAAACCCCTACGAGGAGCAGTACTTC. Using reference TRBV5-1 and TRBJ2-7 for the parts outside the CDR3, the full variable domain is KAGVTQTPRYLIKTRGQQVTLSCSPISGHRSVSWYQQTPGQGLQFLFEYFSETQRNKGNFPGRFSGRQFSNSRSEMNVSTLELGDSALYLCASSSLNPYEEQYFGPGTRLTVT.